The entry below gives a single TCR beta chain sequence along with its context. The CDR3 loop spans 15 amino acids. Deletions cut 0 bases from V and 9 bases from J, with 15 bases between. Germline CDR1 reads SGHVS; CDR2 reads FQNEAQ. These data belong to a study of blood T cell repertoires in COVID-19. Across the study: Nucleic acid was either cDNA or gDNA, and it came from T cells, B-cell-depleted T cells, or PBMCs.

The table came from immunoSEQ multiplex PCR; TCRdb's copy has only in-frame clones and leaves some out. The sample holds approximately 91,000 clones; about 85% are singletons and the top ten take 4% to 5.5%. This sequence was found in a man in his 70s with acute or convalescent COVID-19. V is TRBV7-8 and J is TRBJ1-5; weak D call: TRBD1 (6 bases). Sample: peripheral blood. The CDR3 sequence: CASSLAGGPLTPQHF. The CDR3 bases are TGTGCCAGCAGCTTAGCAGGGGGTCCCCTAACGCCCCAGCATTTT.